The 20 T cell receptor beta chains in this list originate from one sample, sequenced in a study of cytomegalovirus exposure and HLA in healthy donors. In the PCR, 60 Vbeta and 13 Jbeta primers were used. Generated by immunoSEQ multiplex PCR, the TCRdb table keeps only in-frame clones and is missing some. The sample has 120,000 to 150,000 clones, roughly four fifths seen once. The specimen sequenced was PBMCs. These receptors originate from a man in his forties in good health and CMV-seropositive.

The chain employs TRBV30 and TRBJ2-2; possibly TRBD1 for D (5 bases). The germline V gene has CDR1 GTSNPN and CDR2 SVGIG (reference sequence). The CDR3 sequence is 15 residues long. The ends were cut back, 5 bases at V and 7 bases at J, with 20 bases in the middle. The CDR3 spells CAWAPLSGRFGELFF. The CDR3 coding sequence is TGTGCCTGGGCCCCGCTATCAGGGCGATTCGGGGAGCTGTTTTTT. Full variable domain (missing parts from reference TRBV30 and TRBJ2-2): SQTIHQWPATLVQPVGSPLSLECTVEGTSNPNLYWYRQAAGRGLQLLFYSVGIGQISSEVPQNLSASRPQDRQFILSSKKLLLSDSGFYLCAWAPLSGRFGELFFGEGSRLTVL.

This chain connects TRBV13 to TRBJ2-2, with D possibly matching TRBD2 (6 bases). V was trimmed by 11 bases and J by 2 bases, leaving 12 bases between them. Germline V gene lookup returns CDR1 PRHDT and CDR2 FYEKMQ (reference sequence). The CDR3 consists of 13 residues. The DNA of the CDR3 is TGTGCCGGTCGGAGGGGTAACACCGGGGAGCTGTTTTTT. Translation: CAGRRGNTGELFF.

The chain links TRBV30 to TRBJ2-7, with D possibly being TRBD2 (5 bases). CDR1 and CDR2 from the germline V gene are GTSNPN and SVGIG (reference sequence). Trimming took 2 bases from V and 2 from J, leaving 16 bases between them. CDR3 size: 15 residues. The CDR3 region has the DNA TGTGCCTGGAGTTTTCTAGCTGAACTTCCCTACGAGCAGTACTTC. Its translation is CAWSFLAELPYEQYF. Combining the CDR3 with reference TRBV30 and TRBJ2-7 gives the whole variable domain SQTIHQWPATLVQPVGSPLSLECTVEGTSNPNLYWYRQAAGRGLQLLFYSVGIGQISSEVPQNLSASRPQDRQFILSSKKLLLSDSGFYLCAWSFLAELPYEQYFGPGTRLTVT.

This chain joins TRBV30 and TRBJ2-7, with D perhaps TRBD2 (5 bases). This CDR3 has 13 residues. V dropped 4 bases and J dropped 6 bases, with 16 bases sitting between them. Germline V gene data show CDR1 as GTSNPN and CDR2 as SVGIG (reference sequence). The DNA for the CDR3 is TGTGCCTGGAAGAAGGCTAGGGCGGGCGAGCAGTACTTC. Translation gives CAWKKARAGEQYF.

The sample holds a few counts of this clone. The chain uses TRBV11-2 and TRBJ2-6; 9 bases agree with TRBD1. This CDR3 has 18 residues. V shed 5 bases and J 4 bases; nucleotides not matched to a gene: 12. Looked up from germline, CDR1 is SGHAT and CDR2 is FQNNGV. The CDR3: CASSRSTGGSVGANVLTF. The CDR3 DNA reads TGTGCCAGCAGCCGCTCCACAGGGGGCTCGGTCGGGGCCAACGTCCTGACTTTC.

This rearrangement joins TRBV13 to TRBJ2-7, with 10 positions matching TRBD2. In germline, CDR1 is PRHDT, CDR2 FYEKMQ (reference sequence). This CDR3 contains 16 residues. V lost 5 bases, J lost 6 bases, and 13 bases stayed unmatched. CDR3 sequence reads: CASSPASGRGGGEQYF. The CDR3 DNA follows: TGTGCCAGCAGCCCCGCTAGCGGGAGAGGCGGCGGCGAGCAGTACTTC. The variable domain in full, completed from reference TRBV13 and TRBJ2-7, reads AAGVIQSPRHLIKEKRETATLKCYPIPRHDTVYWYQQGPGQDPQFLISFYEKMQSDKGSIPDRFSAQQFSDYHSELNMSSLELGDSALYFCASSPASGRGGGEQYFGPGTRLTVT.

This clone was recorded once. The gene calls are TRBV7-2 and TRBJ1-3; D is unclear. The CDR3 has 16 amino acids. Trimming took 2 bases from V and 0 from J, leaving 11 bases between them. Germline CDR1 SGHTA, CDR2 FQGNSA. CDR3 sequence: CASSLNPGSSGNTIYF. CDR3 in DNA: TGTGCCAGCAGCTTAAATCCCGGGAGCTCTGGAAACACCATATATTTT.

The chain combines TRBV11-2 with TRBJ2-5; D perhaps matches TRBD1 (7 bases). The CDR3 sequence is 15 residues long. From germline, CDR1 is SGHAT and CDR2 FQNNGV. The V gene lost 5 bases and the J gene lost 3 bases, with 16 bases spanning the gap. This CDR3 is CASSTGSRGEETQYF. The CDR3, as DNA: TGTGCCAGCAGCACGGGGTCCAGGGGGGAAGAGACCCAGTACTTC. Drawing the rest from reference TRBV11-2 and TRBJ2-5, the complete variable domain is EAGVAQSPRYKIIEKRQSVAFWCNPISGHATLYWYQQILGQGPKLLIQFQNNGVVDDSQLPKDRFSAERLKGVDSTLKIQPAKLEDSAVYLCASSTGSRGEETQYFGPGTRLLVL.

The V gene is TRBV5-1, the J gene TRBJ1-6; D perhaps matches TRBD1 (6 bases). V was clipped by 4 bases and J by 7 bases, with 9 bases between them. Germline V lookup: CDR1 SGHRS, CDR2 YFSETQ. The CDR3 runs 13 residues. CDR3 DNA: TGCGCCAGCAGCAGCCAGGGGAATTCACCCCTCCACTTT. This codes for CASSSQGNSPLHF.

This clone appeared a single time. This rearrangement joins TRBV7-2 to TRBJ2-7; 7 bases align to TRBD1. The CDR3 covers 16 residues. Per germline, CDR1 SGHTA and CDR2 FQGNSA. The junction had 11 bases not matched to a gene; V was cut back by 6 bases and J by 0 bases. CDR3 amino acids: CASSFPLQGYSYEQYF. CDR3 in DNA: TGTGCCAGCAGTTTTCCATTACAGGGGTACTCCTACGAGCAGTACTTC.

The chain has TRBV7-6 and TRBJ2-1, with 9 bases that match TRBD2. Germline CDR1 and CDR2: SGHVS and FNYEAQ. The CDR3 has 15 residues. The V and J ends lost 1 base and 7 bases, in that order; junction bases with no gene match: 5. CDR3 in amino acids: CASSLGSGSGNEQFF. In DNA, the CDR3 is TGTGCCAGCAGCTTAGGTAGCGGGAGCGGTAATGAGCAGTTCTTC.

The V and J genes are TRBV5-1 and TRBJ2-5, with 7 bases aligning to TRBD2. The CDR3 sequence is 15 residues long. Germline V CDR1 and CDR2: SGHRS, YFSETQ. V gave up 4 bases and J gave up 0 bases; unmatched junction bases: 6. The CDR3 coding sequence is TGCGCCAGCAGCCCCCTACGGGGGGACCAAGAGACCCAGTACTTC. Its protein product is CASSPLRGDQETQYF. Drawing the rest from reference TRBV5-1 and TRBJ2-5, the complete variable domain is KAGVTQTPRYLIKTRGQQVTLSCSPISGHRSVSWYQQTPGQGLQFLFEYFSETQRNKGNFPGRFSGRQFSNSRSEMNVSTLELGDSALYLCASSPLRGDQETQYFGPGTRLLVL.

This chain uses TRBV9 with TRBJ1-4, with 7 bases identical to TRBD1. This CDR3 has 15 amino acids. Trimming cost V 6 bases and J 8 bases; bases outside gene matches: 13. Looked up from germline, CDR1 is SGDLS and CDR2 is YYNGEE. This chain's CDR3 is CASTKMGQPYEKLFF. CDR3 coding DNA: TGTGCCAGCACGAAGATGGGACAGCCTTACGAAAAACTGTTTTTT.

V usage is TRBV30 and J usage is TRBJ1-1; tentatively, D is TRBD1 (5 bases). V was shortened by 2 bases and J by 5 bases, with 15 bases between the two germline ends. Germline V gene sequence: CDR1 GTSNPN, CDR2 SVGIG (reference sequence). This CDR3 has 14 residues. The CDR3 DNA sequence: TGTGCCTGGAGTTTTACAGGTAGTTATACTGAAGCTTTCTTT. It translates to CAWSFTGSYTEAFF.

V usage is TRBV4-1 and J usage is TRBJ2-5; 7 bases align to TRBD1. V lost 4 bases to trimming and J lost 2 bases; unmatched junction nucleotides: 4. Germline CDR1 reads MGHRA; CDR2 reads YSYEKL. The CDR3 loop spans 14 amino acids. CDR3 loop: CASSLTGQQETQYF. The CDR3 nucleotides are TGCGCCAGCAGCCTGACAGGGCAACAAGAGACCCAGTACTTC.

V usage is TRBV30 and J usage is TRBJ2-4; D call uncertain. The CDR3 has 11 residues. Germline V gene lookup returns CDR1 GTSNPN and CDR2 SVGIG (reference sequence). V was pared by 0 bases and J by 9 bases, with 6 bases between. Written as DNA, the CDR3 is TGTGCCTGGAGTGTCGGTCCCATTCAGTACTTC. Translation: CAWSVGPIQYF.

This chain's CDR3 is CASSYRGSGNTIYF. The CDR3 nucleotides are TGTGCCAGCAGTTACAGGGGGTCAGGAAACACCATATATTTT. This chain joins TRBV6-5 and TRBJ1-3; D possibly corresponds to TRBD1 (6 bases). From germline, CDR1 is MNHEY and CDR2 SVGAGI. The CDR3 contains 14 residues. V gave up 2 bases and J gave up 4 bases, with 9 bases separating them.

Only one count was recorded for this clone. The V and J genes are TRBV29-1 and TRBJ2-1, with D perhaps matching TRBD1 (6 bases). The V gene lost 6 bases and the J gene lost 2 bases, with 17 bases spanning the gap. The CDR3 loop spans 15 amino acids. Germline V gene lookup returns CDR1 SQVTM and CDR2 ANQGSEA. CDR3 in DNA: TGCAGCGTACTACCAACAGGGCTCCCCTACAATGAGCAGTTCTTC. It is translated as CSVLPTGLPYNEQFF.

The gene calls are TRBV18 and TRBJ1-1; D is unresolved. V was clipped by 5 bases and J by 1 base, with 8 bases between them. In germline, CDR1 is KGHSH, CDR2 LQKENI. The CDR3 is 13 amino acids. CDR3 nucleotides: TGTGCCAGCTCATCAGGTTCGAACACTGAAGCTTTCTTT. Translation gives CASSSGSNTEAFF.

V is TRBV27 and J is TRBJ2-6; D gene uncertain. Looked up from germline, CDR1 is MNHEY and CDR2 is SMNVEV (reference sequence). This CDR3 has 18 amino acids. Trimming took off 1 base at V and 1 base at J, with 14 bases between the two ends. As DNA, the CDR3 is TGTGCCAGCAGTTTATTCAGCGTTCTAGGATCTGGGGCCAACGTCCTGACTTTC. This gives the protein CASSLFSVLGSGANVLTF.